Given below is one TCR beta chain in context. Random-hexamer reverse transcription was applied to roughly 0.5 to 1 ug RNA. TCR beta CDR3 was amplified by immunoSEQ multiplex PCR. This amplification extended across 54 Vbeta and 13 Jbeta segments. TCRdb itself ran the immunoSEQ multiplex PCR reads through MiXCR, one entry per CDR3 protein. The sample has about 200,000 distinct CDR3 sequences; over 90% are singletons. V shed 4 bases and J shed 5 bases, with 11 bases lying between them. The germline V gene has CDR1 MGHRA and CDR2 YSYEKL. The CDR3 loop spans 13 amino acids. This record belongs to a study of CD8 T cells in Susac syndrome.

V is TRBV4-1 and J is TRBJ2-5, with D unclear. This receptor was obtained from a human donor with multiple sclerosis. Sequenced sample: CD4+ T cells from PBMCs. CDR3 coding DNA: TGCGCCAGCAGCCGAAACAGTTTGGAGACCCAGTACTTC. Its translation is CASSRNSLETQYF.